This T cell receptor (beta chain) comes out of a study of T cell responses to AZD1222 COVID-19 vaccine. Sequencing used immunoSEQ multiplex PCR; TCRdb keeps in-frame clones, though not all of them. The sample lists roughly 150,000 clones, under 90% occurring once. Germline CDR1 and CDR2: LGHDT and YNNKEL (reference sequence). The CDR3 extends over 17 amino acids. Trimming took off 4 bases at V and 9 bases at J, with 22 bases between the two ends. The rearrangement links TRBV3-1 (or the pseudogene TRBV3-2) to TRBJ1-6; TRBD1 might be the D (6 bases). This receptor was taken from an adult who received the AZD1222 COVID-19 vaccine. Source: peripheral blood, taken 28 days after the second AZD1222 dose. The CDR3 protein is CASSPTRPHRASSPLHF. The CDR3 DNA is TGTGCCAGCAGCCCAACGAGACCCCACAGGGCCAGTTCACCCCTCCACTTT.